This TCR beta chain appears in the sequencing data of a study of cytomegalovirus exposure and HLA in healthy donors. Use of 60 Vbeta and 13 Jbeta primers characterized the PCR. Sequencing used immunoSEQ multiplex PCR; TCRdb keeps in-frame clones, though not all of them. This listing includes some 75,000 clones. Points from the study as a whole: Later analysis suggested links between common viral pathogens and several top significant clusters.

With regard to this clone: Its antigen is currently unknown.

Germline CDR1 SGHNT, CDR2 YYREEE (reference sequence). The CDR3 length is 15 residues. Trimming cost V 0 bases and J 5 bases, with 12 bases left between them. The TCR was taken from a boy between 10 and 17 years old in good health and CMV-seronegative. This chain joins TRBV5-4 and TRBJ2-1, with D maybe TRBD1 (6 bases). The source material was PBMCs. CDR3 residues: CASSLGGLGNNEQFF. The CDR3 nucleotides are TGTGCCAGCAGCTTGGGGGGGCTTGGGAACAATGAGCAGTTCTTC.